A selection of T cell receptor beta chains follows, all from one sample in a study of T cell responses to AZD1222 COVID-19 vaccine. Generated by immunoSEQ multiplex PCR, the TCRdb table keeps only in-frame clones and is missing some. The sample lists 150,000 to 200,000 clones, 80% to 90% occurring once. Material: peripheral blood, obtained on day 0 of AZD1222 vaccination. The receptors were sampled from an adult in good health. Each CDR3 is given with its conserved first and last residue. A D gene is named only where the DNA matches it firmly. Clone size appears in some rows only: once, few, many, or a class for an expanded clone.

j_call d_call clone_size cdr3_length v_call cdr3_nt cdr3_aa
TRBJ1-2 . . 13 TRBV7-2 TGTGCCAGCAGCTTAGGAACAGGAAGTGGCTACACCTTC CASSLGTGSGYTF
TRBJ2-3 . . 15 TRBV4-2 TGTGCCAGCAGCCAAGATCTACTTCCCCCTACGTGGCAGTATTTT CASSQDLLPPTWQYF
TRBJ2-7 . . 14 TRBV7-6 TGTGCCAGCAGCTCAGCTTCTCTAGGGCGCGAGCAGTACTTC CASSSASLGREQYF
TRBJ1-4 . . 15 TRBV25-1 TGTGCCAGCAGTGAATACCAGGGTGTGAGTGAAAAACTGTTTTTT CASSEYQGVSEKLFF
TRBJ1-3 . once 15 TRBV6-1 TGTGCCAGCAGTGATCCGGGGACCTCTGGAAACACCATATATTTT CASSDPGTSGNTIYF
TRBJ1-1 . . 14 TRBV30 TGTGCCTACTGTCAGGGAGGGTCGAACACTGAAGCTTTCTTT CAYCQGGSNTEAFF
TRBJ1-6 . . 17 TRBV19 TGTGCCAGTAGTGGTCAGTTAACGAGCTCCTATAATTCACCCCTCCACTTT CASSGQLTSSYNSPLHF
TRBJ1-3 . once 14 TRBV6-5 TGTGCCAGCAGTTACGGAGGGTTTGGAAACACCATATATTTT CASSYGGFGNTIYF
TRBJ2-2 . . 14 TRBV9 TGTGCCAGCAGCGTAGGACAGGTCACCGGGGAGCTGTTTTTT CASSVGQVTGELFF
TRBJ1-2 . . 13 TRBV2 TGTGCCAGCAGTGAAGGGTCTACCTATGGCTACACCTTC CASSEGSTYGYTF
TRBJ1-5 . . 12 TRBV29-1 TGCAGCGTTGGAGATATGGGTCAGCCCCAGCATTTT CSVGDMGQPQHF
TRBJ2-2 . . 13 TRBV25-1 TGTGCCAGCAGGCAGTGGAACACCGGGGAGCTGTTTTTT CASRQWNTGELFF
TRBJ1-3 . . 15 TRBV2 TGTGCCAGCAGTGAGCAGGGTACCTCTGGAAACACCATATATTTT CASSEQGTSGNTIYF
TRBJ2-7 TRBD1 . 13 TRBV27 TGTGCCAGCGCCGGGACAGACGTCTACGAGCAGTACTTC CASAGTDVYEQYF
TRBJ2-5 TRBD2 once 15 TRBV19 TGTGCCAGTAGTATCACTAGCGCCTGGGGAGAGACCCAGTACTTC CASSITSAWGETQYF
TRBJ1-4 TRBD1 once 17 TRBV7-9 TGTGCCAGCAGCTTCGGACAGGGACTTCGAACTAATGAAAAACTGTTTTTT CASSFGQGLRTNEKLFF
TRBJ2-5 TRBD1 . 19 TRBV15 TGTGCCACCAGCAGAGAAAGAGGAGGGAGGACAGGGGTTCAAGAGACCCAGTACTTC CATSRERGGRTGVQETQYF
TRBJ2-7 . . 14 TRBV6-5 TGTGCCAGCAGTTACCGGGACACCTCCTACGAGCAGTACTTC CASSYRDTSYEQYF
TRBJ1-5 . once 13 TRBV11-2 TGTGCCAGCAGCTTCGACAGAAATCAGCCCCAGCATTTT CASSFDRNQPQHF
TRBJ2-3 . . 18 TRBV4-3 TGCGCCAGCAGCCAAGAAGGGCGGGGTCGGCTCGGGGCAGATACGCAGTATTTT CASSQEGRGRLGADTQYF
TRBJ2-6 . . 15 TRBV10-3 TGTGCCATCAGTGAACTCGTCTCTGGGGCCAACGTCCTGACTTTC CAISELVSGANVLTF
TRBJ2-7 . once 14 TRBV6-5 TGTGCCAGCAGTTTCCGCGGGGTTTCCTACGAGCAGTACTTC CASSFRGVSYEQYF
TRBJ1-6 . . 15 TRBV6-5 TGTGCCAGCAGAAAGGGGGTCCCCGGGGGCTCACCCCTCCACTTT CASRKGVPGGSPLHF
TRBJ2-1 TRBD1 . 12 TRBV19 TGTGCCAGGGGGACAGGGGGCCATGAGCAGTTCTTC CARGTGGHEQFF
TRBJ1-5 . . 14 TRBV28 TGTGCCAGCAGTTATGGAGGTAGCAATCAGCCCCAGCATTTT CASSYGGSNQPQHF
TRBJ1-2 . . 16 TRBV19 TGTGCCAGTAGTACCGAGTACGAAGGAGCTAACTATGGCTACACCTTC CASSTEYEGANYGYTF
TRBJ2-3 TRBD1 . 12 TRBV7-9 TGTGCCAGCAGCCCGACAGGGGATACGCAGTATTTT CASSPTGDTQYF
TRBJ2-1 TRBD2 . 15 TRBV11-3 TGTGCCAGCAGCCCGGGACTAGCGTTTTACAATGAGCAGTTCTTC CASSPGLAFYNEQFF
TRBJ1-4 TRBD1 . 15 TRBV7-9 TGTGCCAGCAGCTACCCGACAGGGGGTGGTGAAAAACTGTTTTTT CASSYPTGGGEKLFF
TRBJ2-7 TRBD1 few 15 TRBV9 TGTGCCAGCAGCGGTACCGGGACAGGGACGGGCGAGCAGTACTTC CASSGTGTGTGEQYF
TRBJ1-1 . . 13 TRBV4-2 TGTGCCAGCAGCCAAGCCCGTAACACTGAAGCTTTCTTT CASSQARNTEAFF
TRBJ1-3 . once 11 TRBV6-5 TGTGCCAGCGCAAATGGAAACACCATATATTTT CASANGNTIYF
TRBJ1-1 TRBD1 . 16 TRBV5-4 TGTGCCAGCAGCCCTGGGGGGACAGGGGTCAACACTGAAGCTTTCTTT CASSPGGTGVNTEAFF
TRBJ1-5 . . 14 TRBV30 TGTGCCTGGAGTGTGGGCACGGGCAATCAGCCCCAGCATTTT CAWSVGTGNQPQHF
TRBJ2-1 . few 11 TRBV27 TGTGCCAGCACTTTTCGGGATGAGCAGTTCTTC CASTFRDEQFF
TRBJ2-2 TRBD1 . 18 TRBV4-1 TGCGCCAGCAGCCCCCGATCCCCGGGACAGTTTAACACCGGGGAGCTGTTTTTT CASSPRSPGQFNTGELFF
TRBJ2-2 . . 15 TRBV7-9 TGTGCCAGCAGCTTAGGGGCCGGGAACACCGGGGAGCTGTTTTTT CASSLGAGNTGELFF
TRBJ1-4 TRBD1 . 16 TRBV28 TGTGCCAGCAGTCGGGGGACAGGCTGGGGTAGTGAAAAACTGTTTTTT CASSRGTGWGSEKLFF
TRBJ2-2 TRBD2 . 14 TRBV19 TGTGCCAGTAGTTTAGCGGGAGGCTCCGGGGAGCTGTTTTTT CASSLAGGSGELFF
TRBJ1-1 TRBD1 . 13 TRBV6-5 TGTGCCAGTCGGACAGGTCTGAACACTGAAGCTTTCTTT CASRTGLNTEAFF
TRBJ2-3 . . 14 TRBV11-2 TGTGCCAGCAGCTTAGGGGGGAGTGCGGATACGCAGTATTTT CASSLGGSADTQYF
TRBJ1-6 TRBD1 . 14 TRBV6-5 TGTGCCAGCAGGGGGGGACAGGGAAATTCACCCCTCCACTTT CASRGGQGNSPLHF